This is a list of T cell receptor beta chains from one sample in a study of T cells after yellow fever vaccination. A single record per CDR3 protein comes from TCRdb applying MiXCR to the 5' RACE reads. Here the sample spans about 110,000 distinct CDR3 sequences, roughly 8.9% being singletons. This sample comprised CD8+ T cells sorted from PBMCs, obtained 45 days after the yellow fever booster vaccination. The receptors originated from a man aged 30 to 39 who received the YFV17D yellow fever vaccine. The CDR3 runs from the conserved cysteine through the conserved F or W. D genes are given only for firm matches. Some rows mark clone size as missing; the rest say once, few, many or name a class of expanded clone.

d_call: -
clone_size: many
j_call: TRBJ1-1
cdr3_length: 13
v_call: TRBV7-2
cdr3_nt: TGTGCCAGTATCGGCGATATGAACACTGAAGCTTTCTTT
cdr3_aa: CASIGDMNTEAFF

d_call: TRBD2
clone_size: few
j_call: TRBJ2-7
cdr3_length: 14
v_call: TRBV6-1
cdr3_nt: TGTGCCAGCAAGGAAAGCGGGAGCTCCTACGAGCAGTACTTC
cdr3_aa: CASKESGSSYEQYF

d_call: -
clone_size: many
j_call: TRBJ2-3
cdr3_length: 14
v_call: TRBV5-1
cdr3_nt: TGCGCCAGCAGCCCTCCGGGGGCCACAGATACGCAGTATTTT
cdr3_aa: CASSPPGATDTQYF

d_call: -
clone_size: many
j_call: TRBJ2-5
cdr3_length: 14
v_call: TRBV28
cdr3_nt: TGTGCCAGCAGGCTGGTAGCGGCCCAAGAGACCCAGTACTTC
cdr3_aa: CASRLVAAQETQYF

d_call: TRBD2
clone_size: -
j_call: TRBJ2-6
cdr3_length: 19
v_call: TRBV7-9
cdr3_nt: TGTGCCAGCAGCACCAGCCAGCGGGAGGCCGCCTCTGGGGCCAACGTCCTGACTTTC
cdr3_aa: CASSTSQREAASGANVLTF

d_call: TRBD1
clone_size: many
j_call: TRBJ2-7
cdr3_length: 15
v_call: TRBV9
cdr3_nt: TGTGCCAGCAGCGCGACAGGGACAGGGGACTACGAGCAGTACTTC
cdr3_aa: CASSATGTGDYEQYF

d_call: -
clone_size: many
j_call: TRBJ2-7
cdr3_length: 14
v_call: TRBV5-1
cdr3_nt: TGCGCCAGCAGCTTGCCCGGGGAGTTGTGGGAGCAGTACTTC
cdr3_aa: CASSLPGELWEQYF

d_call: TRBD1
clone_size: many
j_call: TRBJ1-5
cdr3_length: 15
v_call: TRBV9
cdr3_nt: TGTGCCAGCAGCGTAGGACAGGGTGCCAATCAGCCCCAGCATTTT
cdr3_aa: CASSVGQGANQPQHF

d_call: -
clone_size: -
j_call: TRBJ2-1
cdr3_length: 15
v_call: TRBV7-8
cdr3_nt: TGTGCCAGCAGTCGGCCGTTTGGCTCCTACAATGAGCAGTTCTTC
cdr3_aa: CASSRPFGSYNEQFF

d_call: TRBD2
clone_size: many
j_call: TRBJ2-3
cdr3_length: 15
v_call: TRBV7-3
cdr3_nt: TGTGCCAGCAGCCTGACTAGCGGGGCCACAGATACGCAGTATTTT
cdr3_aa: CASSLTSGATDTQYF

d_call: -
clone_size: few
j_call: TRBJ2-7
cdr3_length: 14
v_call: TRBV27
cdr3_nt: TGTGCCAGCAGCACCCCCGACAAGGTCTACGAGCAGTACTTC
cdr3_aa: CASSTPDKVYEQYF

d_call: TRBD1
clone_size: -
j_call: TRBJ2-5
cdr3_length: 18
v_call: TRBV4-3
cdr3_nt: TGCGCCAGCAGCCAAGATTATGGAAATACAGGGGGAAGAGAGACCCAGTACTTC
cdr3_aa: CASSQDYGNTGGRETQYF

d_call: -
clone_size: -
j_call: TRBJ1-1
cdr3_length: 14
v_call: TRBV28
cdr3_nt: TGTGCCAGCAGTTTAGGAGACGCCGACACTGAAGCTTTCTTT
cdr3_aa: CASSLGDADTEAFF

d_call: TRBD1
clone_size: medium-sized
j_call: TRBJ2-3
cdr3_length: 14
v_call: TRBV6-4
cdr3_nt: TGTGCCAGCAGTGACTCACAGGGGGCAGATACGCAGTATTTT
cdr3_aa: CASSDSQGADTQYF

d_call: -
clone_size: many
j_call: TRBJ2-7
cdr3_length: 14
v_call: TRBV15
cdr3_nt: TGTGCCACCAGCAGAGATTTCGGAGTCCACGAGCAGTACTTC
cdr3_aa: CATSRDFGVHEQYF

d_call: -
clone_size: -
j_call: TRBJ2-7
cdr3_length: 11
v_call: TRBV7-8
cdr3_nt: TGTGCCAGCAGCCCTGAGGTCGAGGAGTACTTC
cdr3_aa: CASSPEVEEYF

d_call: -
clone_size: few
j_call: TRBJ1-2
cdr3_length: 16
v_call: TRBV28
cdr3_nt: TGTGCCAGCAGGTCAGGGTTCGCCCTTATTGGGACTGGCTACACCTTC
cdr3_aa: CASRSGFALIGTGYTF

d_call: -
clone_size: few
j_call: TRBJ2-3
cdr3_length: 12
v_call: TRBV2
cdr3_nt: TGTGCCAGCACAATACAGATGGATACGCAGTATTTT
cdr3_aa: CASTIQMDTQYF

d_call: -
clone_size: few
j_call: TRBJ2-3
cdr3_length: 11
v_call: TRBV6-2/TRBV6-3
cdr3_nt: TGTGCCAGCGCCACTTCGGATACGCAGTATTTT
cdr3_aa: CASATSDTQYF

d_call: -
clone_size: many
j_call: TRBJ1-2
cdr3_length: 12
v_call: TRBV2
cdr3_nt: TGTGCCAGCGGGGGGGCCCCCTATGGCTACACCTTC
cdr3_aa: CASGGAPYGYTF

d_call: -
clone_size: many
j_call: TRBJ2-3
cdr3_length: 15
v_call: TRBV20-1
cdr3_nt: TGCAGTGCTTCTACGGGGTACGGCGGCGTGGATACGCAGTATTTT
cdr3_aa: CSASTGYGGVDTQYF

d_call: TRBD2
clone_size: many
j_call: TRBJ2-7
cdr3_length: 13
v_call: TRBV12-3/TRBV12-4
cdr3_nt: TGTGCCAGCGGAGGACTAGCGGGAGCCGAGCAGTACTTC
cdr3_aa: CASGGLAGAEQYF

d_call: TRBD2
clone_size: many
j_call: TRBJ2-7
cdr3_length: 14
v_call: TRBV7-8
cdr3_nt: TGTGCCAGCAGCCTAGTAGCGGGAGCCTACGAGCAGTACTTC
cdr3_aa: CASSLVAGAYEQYF

d_call: -
clone_size: -
j_call: TRBJ1-1
cdr3_length: 11
v_call: TRBV25-1
cdr3_nt: TGTGCCACCGCGGACGGCACTGAAGCTTTCTTT
cdr3_aa: CATADGTEAFF

d_call: -
clone_size: -
j_call: TRBJ2-6
cdr3_length: 15
v_call: TRBV4-3
cdr3_nt: TGCGCCAGCAGCCAAGCCTCCTCTGGGGCCAACGTCCTGACTTTC
cdr3_aa: CASSQASSGANVLTF

d_call: -
clone_size: many
j_call: TRBJ2-3
cdr3_length: 15
v_call: TRBV11-3
cdr3_nt: TGTGCCAGCAGCCAGGGGCACTCTAGCACAGATACGCAGTATTTT
cdr3_aa: CASSQGHSSTDTQYF

d_call: -
clone_size: many
j_call: TRBJ2-7
cdr3_length: 15
v_call: TRBV4-3
cdr3_nt: TGCGCCAGCAGCCAAGACAGGGGGGTATCCTACGAGCAGTACTTC
cdr3_aa: CASSQDRGVSYEQYF

d_call: -
clone_size: -
j_call: TRBJ1-5
cdr3_length: 12
v_call: TRBV30
cdr3_nt: TGTGCCTGGAGGATCGGGGAAGAGCCCCAGCATTTT
cdr3_aa: CAWRIGEEPQHF

d_call: TRBD1
clone_size: many
j_call: TRBJ1-5
cdr3_length: 15
v_call: TRBV2
cdr3_nt: TGTGCCAGCAGCCCATCCGGGACAGTAGATCAGCCCCAGCATTTT
cdr3_aa: CASSPSGTVDQPQHF

d_call: TRBD1
clone_size: -
j_call: TRBJ1-6
cdr3_length: 17
v_call: TRBV7-2
cdr3_nt: TGTGCCAGCAGCTTAGGGGGGACAGGGAGCTATAATTCACCCCTCCACTTT
cdr3_aa: CASSLGGTGSYNSPLHF

d_call: TRBD2
clone_size: few
j_call: TRBJ2-1
cdr3_length: 17
v_call: TRBV7-6
cdr3_nt: TGTGCCAGCAGCTTAGGGGGGGGGAGTGGAGCCTACAATGAGCAGTTCTTC
cdr3_aa: CASSLGGGSGAYNEQFF

d_call: TRBD1
clone_size: few
j_call: TRBJ2-7
cdr3_length: 16
v_call: TRBV5-1
cdr3_nt: TGCGCCAGCAGCCAACCGGAACAGGGGGTTCAATACGAGCAGTACTTC
cdr3_aa: CASSQPEQGVQYEQYF

d_call: -
clone_size: many
j_call: TRBJ2-3
cdr3_length: 14
v_call: TRBV4-1
cdr3_nt: TGCGCCAGCAGCCTTGGAGGTCAGTCAGATACGCAGTATTTT
cdr3_aa: CASSLGGQSDTQYF

d_call: TRBD1
clone_size: many
j_call: TRBJ1-1
cdr3_length: 18
v_call: TRBV7-8
cdr3_nt: TGTGCCAGCAGCTTAGATAGACAGGGGACCCTCAAGAACACTGAAGCTTTCTTT
cdr3_aa: CASSLDRQGTLKNTEAFF

d_call: -
clone_size: many
j_call: TRBJ2-1
cdr3_length: 16
v_call: TRBV7-9
cdr3_nt: TGTGCCAGCCGTCCCGGCGTTGAGTCACATAACAATGAGCAGTTCTTC
cdr3_aa: CASRPGVESHNNEQFF

d_call: -
clone_size: many
j_call: TRBJ2-3
cdr3_length: 16
v_call: TRBV5-1
cdr3_nt: TGCGCCAGCAGCTTGGCCGAGGCTACTAGCACAGATACGCAGTATTTT
cdr3_aa: CASSLAEATSTDTQYF

d_call: TRBD2
clone_size: few
j_call: TRBJ2-1
cdr3_length: 15
v_call: TRBV5-1
cdr3_nt: TGCGCCAGCAGCTTAAGCGGGACGACCTACAATGAGCAGTTCTTC
cdr3_aa: CASSLSGTTYNEQFF

d_call: -
clone_size: many
j_call: TRBJ2-7
cdr3_length: 15
v_call: TRBV9
cdr3_nt: TGTGCCAGCAGCGTTAGGCAGGACCTCTCCTACGAGCAGTACTTC
cdr3_aa: CASSVRQDLSYEQYF

d_call: TRBD2
clone_size: many
j_call: TRBJ2-7
cdr3_length: 15
v_call: TRBV5-6
cdr3_nt: TGTGCCAGCAGCTTGTTGCGGGAGGACTCCTACGAGCAGTACTTC
cdr3_aa: CASSLLREDSYEQYF

d_call: -
clone_size: many
j_call: TRBJ2-1
cdr3_length: 15
v_call: TRBV5-1
cdr3_nt: TGCGCCAGCAGCTTGGATCTTGGCGAGAACAATGAGCAGTTCTTC
cdr3_aa: CASSLDLGENNEQFF

d_call: TRBD2
clone_size: -
j_call: TRBJ2-2
cdr3_length: 19
v_call: TRBV5-6
cdr3_nt: TGTGCCAGCAGCTTCCGCCTTTCTTGGCTAGCGGGGAACACCGGGGAGCTGTTTTTT
cdr3_aa: CASSFRLSWLAGNTGELFF

d_call: -
clone_size: -
j_call: TRBJ2-3
cdr3_length: 16
v_call: TRBV7-9
cdr3_nt: TGTGCCAGCAGCAGCTTGGACAGCCCGAACACAGATACGCAGTATTTT
cdr3_aa: CASSSLDSPNTDTQYF

d_call: -
clone_size: -
j_call: TRBJ2-3
cdr3_length: 16
v_call: TRBV2
cdr3_nt: TGTGCCAGCAGGGGGGTCCGGGACGAGGACTTGGATACGCAGTATTTT
cdr3_aa: CASRGVRDEDLDTQYF

d_call: TRBD1
clone_size: -
j_call: TRBJ2-2
cdr3_length: 18
v_call: TRBV6-2/TRBV6-3
cdr3_nt: TGTGCCAGCAGTTACGTCCCGGTGACAGGGAGGAACACCGGGGAGCTGTTTTTT
cdr3_aa: CASSYVPVTGRNTGELFF

d_call: -
clone_size: many
j_call: TRBJ2-7
cdr3_length: 14
v_call: TRBV11-2
cdr3_nt: TGTGCCAGCAGCTTAGTCGGACTACCCTACGAGCAGTACTTC
cdr3_aa: CASSLVGLPYEQYF

d_call: -
clone_size: many
j_call: TRBJ2-7
cdr3_length: 15
v_call: TRBV6-2/TRBV6-3
cdr3_nt: TGTGCCAGCAGTCCATCCGGGACGGCCCTCTACGAGCAGTACTTC
cdr3_aa: CASSPSGTALYEQYF

d_call: -
clone_size: few
j_call: TRBJ2-3
cdr3_length: 13
v_call: TRBV11-2
cdr3_nt: TGTGCCAGCAGCTTAGGGCGGGTAGATACGCAGTATTTT
cdr3_aa: CASSLGRVDTQYF

d_call: TRBD1
clone_size: many
j_call: TRBJ1-1
cdr3_length: 15
v_call: TRBV7-9
cdr3_nt: TGTGCCAGCAGCCCTACCGGGACAGGGCGGACTGAAGCTTTCTTT
cdr3_aa: CASSPTGTGRTEAFF

d_call: -
clone_size: -
j_call: TRBJ2-6
cdr3_length: 16
v_call: TRBV6-2/TRBV6-3
cdr3_nt: TGTGCCAGCAGTGACTTCCAGGGCTCTGGGGCCAACGTCCTGACTTTC
cdr3_aa: CASSDFQGSGANVLTF

d_call: -
clone_size: -
j_call: TRBJ1-4
cdr3_length: 15
v_call: TRBV18
cdr3_nt: TGTGCCAGCTCCATGGTTGGAGGATTTAATGAAAAACTGTTTTTT
cdr3_aa: CASSMVGGFNEKLFF